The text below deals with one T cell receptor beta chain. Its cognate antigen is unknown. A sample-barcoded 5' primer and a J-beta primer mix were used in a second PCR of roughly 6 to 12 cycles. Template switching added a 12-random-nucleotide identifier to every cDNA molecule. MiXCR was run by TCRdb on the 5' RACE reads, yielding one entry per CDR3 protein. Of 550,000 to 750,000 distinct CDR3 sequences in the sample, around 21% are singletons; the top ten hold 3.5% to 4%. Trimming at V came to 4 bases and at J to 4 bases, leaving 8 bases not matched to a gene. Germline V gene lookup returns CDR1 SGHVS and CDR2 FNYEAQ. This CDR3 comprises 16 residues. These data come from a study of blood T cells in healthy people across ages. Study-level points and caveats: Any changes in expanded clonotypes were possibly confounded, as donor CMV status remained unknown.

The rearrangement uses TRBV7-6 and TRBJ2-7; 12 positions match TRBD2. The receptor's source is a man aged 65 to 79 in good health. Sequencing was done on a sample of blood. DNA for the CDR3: TGTGCCAGCAGCTCGGGACTAGCGGGCGGGAATTACGAGCAGTACTTC. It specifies CASSSGLAGGNYEQYF.